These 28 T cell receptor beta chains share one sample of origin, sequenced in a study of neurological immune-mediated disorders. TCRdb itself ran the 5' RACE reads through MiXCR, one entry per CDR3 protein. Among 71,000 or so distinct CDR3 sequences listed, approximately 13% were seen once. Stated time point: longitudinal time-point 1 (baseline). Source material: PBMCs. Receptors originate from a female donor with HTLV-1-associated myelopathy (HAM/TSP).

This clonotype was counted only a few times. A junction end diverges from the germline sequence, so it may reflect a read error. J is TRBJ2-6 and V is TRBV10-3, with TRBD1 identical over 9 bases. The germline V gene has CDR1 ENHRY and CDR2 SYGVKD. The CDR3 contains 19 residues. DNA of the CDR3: TGTGCCATCAGTGAGACTTCCGGGACAGGGTCTGCTGGGACCAACGTCCTGTCTTTC. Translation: CAISETSGTGSAGTNVLSF.

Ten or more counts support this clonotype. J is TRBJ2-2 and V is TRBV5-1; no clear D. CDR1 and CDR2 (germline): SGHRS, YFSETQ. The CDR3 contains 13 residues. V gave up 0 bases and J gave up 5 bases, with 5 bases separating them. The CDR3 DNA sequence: TGCGCCAGCAGCTTGGTGTTTACCGGGGAGCTGTTTTTT. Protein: CASSLVFTGELFF.

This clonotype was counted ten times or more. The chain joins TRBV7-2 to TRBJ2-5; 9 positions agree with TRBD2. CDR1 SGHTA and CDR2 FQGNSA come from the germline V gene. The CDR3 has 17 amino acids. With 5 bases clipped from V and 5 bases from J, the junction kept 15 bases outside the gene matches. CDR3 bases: TGTGCCAGCAGCCTCCGACCGGCGGGGGGGGTGGGGGAGACCCAGTACTTC. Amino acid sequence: CASSLRPAGGVGETQYF. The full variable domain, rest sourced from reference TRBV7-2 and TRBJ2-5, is GAGVSQSPSNKVTEKGKDVELRCDPISGHTALYWYRQSLGQGLEFLIYFQGNSAPDKSGLPSDRFSAERTGGSVSTLTIQRTQQEDSAVYLCASSLRPAGGVGETQYFGPGTRLLVL.

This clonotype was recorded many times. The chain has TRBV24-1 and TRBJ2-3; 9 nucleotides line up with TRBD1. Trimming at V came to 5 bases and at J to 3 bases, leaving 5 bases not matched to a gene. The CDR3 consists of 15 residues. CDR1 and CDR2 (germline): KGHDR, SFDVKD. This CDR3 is CATSVPGQGTDTQYF. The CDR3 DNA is TGTGCCACCAGTGTTCCAGGACAGGGGACAGATACGCAGTATTTT.

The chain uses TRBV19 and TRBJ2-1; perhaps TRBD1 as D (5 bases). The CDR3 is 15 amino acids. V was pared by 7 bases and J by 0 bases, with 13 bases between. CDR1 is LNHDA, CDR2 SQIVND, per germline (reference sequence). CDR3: CASKRGHDSYNEQFF. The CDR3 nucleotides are TGTGCCAGTAAAAGGGGTCACGACTCCTACAATGAGCAGTTCTTC.

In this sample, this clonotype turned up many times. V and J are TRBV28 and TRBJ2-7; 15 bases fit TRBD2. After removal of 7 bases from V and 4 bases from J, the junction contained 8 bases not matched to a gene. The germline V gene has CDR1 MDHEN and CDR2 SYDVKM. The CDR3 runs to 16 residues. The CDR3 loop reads CASIKAGTSGGYEQYF. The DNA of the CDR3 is TGTGCCAGCATCAAGGCTGGGACTAGCGGGGGGTACGAGCAGTACTTC. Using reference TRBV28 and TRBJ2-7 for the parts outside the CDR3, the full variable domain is DVKVTQSSRYLVKRTGEKVFLECVQDMDHENMFWYRQDPGLGLRLIYFSYDVKMKEKGDIPEGYSVSREKKERFSLILESASTNQTSMYLCASIKAGTSGGYEQYFGPGTRLTVT.

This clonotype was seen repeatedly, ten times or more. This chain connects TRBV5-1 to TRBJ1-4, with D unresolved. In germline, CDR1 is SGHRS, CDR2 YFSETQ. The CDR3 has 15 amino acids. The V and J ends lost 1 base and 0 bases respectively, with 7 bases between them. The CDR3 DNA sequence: TGCGCCAGCAGCTTGTACCGGGCAACTAATGAAAAACTGTTTTTT. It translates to CASSLYRATNEKLFF.

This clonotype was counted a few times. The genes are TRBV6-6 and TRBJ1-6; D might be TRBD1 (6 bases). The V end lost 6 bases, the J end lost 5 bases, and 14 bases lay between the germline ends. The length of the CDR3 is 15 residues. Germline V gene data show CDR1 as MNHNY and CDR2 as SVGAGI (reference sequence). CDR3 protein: CASRVSGQNNSPLHF. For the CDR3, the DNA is TGTGCCAGCAGGGTTTCTGGACAGAATAATTCACCCCTCCACTTT.

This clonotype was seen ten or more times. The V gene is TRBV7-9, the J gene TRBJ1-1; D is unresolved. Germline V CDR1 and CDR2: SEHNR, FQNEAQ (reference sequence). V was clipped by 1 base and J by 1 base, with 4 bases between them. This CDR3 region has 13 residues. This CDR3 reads CASSLEGNTEAFF. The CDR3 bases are TGTGCCAGCAGCTTAGAGGGGAACACTGAAGCTTTCTTT.

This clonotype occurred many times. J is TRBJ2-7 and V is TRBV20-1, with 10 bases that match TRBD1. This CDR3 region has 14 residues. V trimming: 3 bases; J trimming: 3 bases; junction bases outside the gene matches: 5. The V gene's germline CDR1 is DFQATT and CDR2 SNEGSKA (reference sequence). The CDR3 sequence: CSASTGTGDYEQYF. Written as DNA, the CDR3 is TGCAGTGCTAGTACCGGGACAGGGGACTACGAGCAGTACTTC.

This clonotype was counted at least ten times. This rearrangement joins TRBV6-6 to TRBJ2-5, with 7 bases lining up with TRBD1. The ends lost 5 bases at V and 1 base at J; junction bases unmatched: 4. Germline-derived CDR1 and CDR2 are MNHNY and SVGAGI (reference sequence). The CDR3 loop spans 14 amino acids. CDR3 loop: CASSAGTAQETQYF. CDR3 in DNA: TGTGCCAGCAGTGCAGGGACAGCCCAAGAGACCCAGTACTTC.

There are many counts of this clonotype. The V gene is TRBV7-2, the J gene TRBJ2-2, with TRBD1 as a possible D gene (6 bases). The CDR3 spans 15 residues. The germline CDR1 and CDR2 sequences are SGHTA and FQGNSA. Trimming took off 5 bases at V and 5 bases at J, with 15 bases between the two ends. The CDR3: CASSPGQPGTGELFF. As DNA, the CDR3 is TGTGCCAGCAGCCCCGGACAGCCAGGAACCGGGGAGCTGTTTTTT.

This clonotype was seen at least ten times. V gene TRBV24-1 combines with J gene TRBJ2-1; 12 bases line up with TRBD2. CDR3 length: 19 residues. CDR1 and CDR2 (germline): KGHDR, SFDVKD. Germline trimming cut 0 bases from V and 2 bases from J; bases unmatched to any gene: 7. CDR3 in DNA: TGTGCCACCAGTGATTTGCGTTCTAGCGGGGGGGAAGCCTACAATGAGCAGTTCTTC. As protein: CATSDLRSSGGEAYNEQFF.

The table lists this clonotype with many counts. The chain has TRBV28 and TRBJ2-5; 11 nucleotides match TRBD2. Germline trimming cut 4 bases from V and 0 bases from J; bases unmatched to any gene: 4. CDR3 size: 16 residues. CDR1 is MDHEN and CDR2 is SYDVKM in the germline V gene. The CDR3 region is CASSYLAGGHQETQYF. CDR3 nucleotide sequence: TGTGCCAGCAGTTATCTAGCGGGGGGCCACCAAGAGACCCAGTACTTC.

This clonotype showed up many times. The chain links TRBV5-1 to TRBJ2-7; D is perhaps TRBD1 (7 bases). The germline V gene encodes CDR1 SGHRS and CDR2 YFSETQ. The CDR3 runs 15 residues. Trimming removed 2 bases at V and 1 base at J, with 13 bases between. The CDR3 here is CASSFQGGPSYEQYF. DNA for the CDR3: TGCGCCAGCAGCTTTCAGGGGGGACCTTCCTACGAGCAGTACTTC.

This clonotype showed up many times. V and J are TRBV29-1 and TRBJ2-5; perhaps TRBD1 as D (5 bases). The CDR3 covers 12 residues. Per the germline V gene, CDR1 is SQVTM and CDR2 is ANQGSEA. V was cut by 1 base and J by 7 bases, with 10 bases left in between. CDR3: CSVEARVGTQYF. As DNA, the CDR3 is TGCAGCGTTGAAGCCAGGGTGGGGACCCAGTACTTC.

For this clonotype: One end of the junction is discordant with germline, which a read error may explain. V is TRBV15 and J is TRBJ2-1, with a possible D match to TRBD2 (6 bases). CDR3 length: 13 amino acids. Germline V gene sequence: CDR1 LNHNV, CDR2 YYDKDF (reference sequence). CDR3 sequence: CATSRDRGGVQFF. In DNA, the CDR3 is TGTGCTACCAGCAGAGATCGCGGAGGGGTGCAGTTCTTC. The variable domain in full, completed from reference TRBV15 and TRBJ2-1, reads DAMVIQNPRYQVTQFGKPVTLSCSQTLNHNVMYWYQQKSSQAPKLLFHYYDKDFNNEADTPDNFQSRRPNTSFCFLDIRSPGLGDTAMYLCATSRDRGGVQFFGPGTRLTVL.

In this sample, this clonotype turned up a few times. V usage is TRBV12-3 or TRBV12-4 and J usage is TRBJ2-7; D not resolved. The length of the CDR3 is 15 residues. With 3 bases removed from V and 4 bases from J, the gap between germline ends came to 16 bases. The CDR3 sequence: CASSFSASKHYEQYF. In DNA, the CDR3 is TGTGCCAGCAGTTTCAGCGCCAGCAAACATTACGAGCAGTACTTC.

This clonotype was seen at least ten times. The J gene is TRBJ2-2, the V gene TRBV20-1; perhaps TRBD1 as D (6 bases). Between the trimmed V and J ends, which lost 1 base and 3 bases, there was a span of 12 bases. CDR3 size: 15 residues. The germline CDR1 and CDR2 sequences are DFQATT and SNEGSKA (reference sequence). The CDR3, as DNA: TGCAGTGCTAGAGGTCTAGGGGGTCACACCGGGGAGCTGTTTTTT. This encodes CSARGLGGHTGELFF.

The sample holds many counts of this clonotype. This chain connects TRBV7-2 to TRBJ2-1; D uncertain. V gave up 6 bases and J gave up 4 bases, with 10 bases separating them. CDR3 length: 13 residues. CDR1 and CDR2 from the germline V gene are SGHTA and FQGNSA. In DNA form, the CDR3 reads TGTGCCAGCAGGGCTACAGAATACAATGAGCAGTTCTTC. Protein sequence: CASRATEYNEQFF.

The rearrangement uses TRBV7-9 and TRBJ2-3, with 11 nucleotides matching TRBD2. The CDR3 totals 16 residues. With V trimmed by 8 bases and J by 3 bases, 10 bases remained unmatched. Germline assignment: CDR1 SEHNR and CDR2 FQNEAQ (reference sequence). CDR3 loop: CASPGVAGGPTDTQYF. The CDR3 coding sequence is TGTGCCAGCCCGGGGGTAGCGGGGGGGCCTACAGATACGCAGTATTTT.

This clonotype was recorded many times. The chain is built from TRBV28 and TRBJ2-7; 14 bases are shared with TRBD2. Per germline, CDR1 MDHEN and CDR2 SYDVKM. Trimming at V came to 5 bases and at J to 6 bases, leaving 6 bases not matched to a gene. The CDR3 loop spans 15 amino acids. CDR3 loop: CASSETSGGVGEQYF. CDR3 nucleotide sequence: TGTGCCAGCAGTGAGACTAGCGGGGGGGTAGGCGAGCAGTACTTC.

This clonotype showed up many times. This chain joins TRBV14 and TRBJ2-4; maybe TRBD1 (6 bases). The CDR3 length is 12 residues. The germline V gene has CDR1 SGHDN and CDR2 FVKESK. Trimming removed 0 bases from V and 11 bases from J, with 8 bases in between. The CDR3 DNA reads TGTGCCAGCAGCCAAGATTCAGGGGTTCAGTACTTC. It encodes CASSQDSGVQYF.

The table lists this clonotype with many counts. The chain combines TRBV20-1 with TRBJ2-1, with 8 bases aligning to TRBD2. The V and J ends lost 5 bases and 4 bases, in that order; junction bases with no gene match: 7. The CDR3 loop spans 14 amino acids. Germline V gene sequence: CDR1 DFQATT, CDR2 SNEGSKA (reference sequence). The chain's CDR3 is CSAYSTSVYNEQFF. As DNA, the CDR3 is TGCAGTGCTTACTCGACTAGCGTGTACAATGAGCAGTTCTTC.

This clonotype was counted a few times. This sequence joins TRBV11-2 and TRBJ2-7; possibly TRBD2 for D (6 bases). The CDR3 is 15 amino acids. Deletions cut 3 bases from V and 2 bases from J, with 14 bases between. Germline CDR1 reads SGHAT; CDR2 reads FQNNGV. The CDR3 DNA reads TGTGCCAGCAGCTTTGGTGGAGGGGAAGCCTACGAGCAGTACTTC. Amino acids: CASSFGGGEAYEQYF.

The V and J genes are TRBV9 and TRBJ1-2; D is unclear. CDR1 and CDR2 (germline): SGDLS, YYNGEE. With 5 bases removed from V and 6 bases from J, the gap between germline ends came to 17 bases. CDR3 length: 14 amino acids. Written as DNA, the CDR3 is TGTGCCAGCAGTAGGCCATTCTCGCGGCATGGCTACACCTTC. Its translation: CASSRPFSRHGYTF.

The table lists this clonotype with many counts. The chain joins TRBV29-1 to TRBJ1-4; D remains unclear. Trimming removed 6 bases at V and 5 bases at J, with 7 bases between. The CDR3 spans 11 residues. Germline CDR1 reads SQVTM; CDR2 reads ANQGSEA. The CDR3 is CSVGENEKLFF. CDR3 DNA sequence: TGCAGCGTAGGAGAGAATGAAAAACTGTTTTTT.

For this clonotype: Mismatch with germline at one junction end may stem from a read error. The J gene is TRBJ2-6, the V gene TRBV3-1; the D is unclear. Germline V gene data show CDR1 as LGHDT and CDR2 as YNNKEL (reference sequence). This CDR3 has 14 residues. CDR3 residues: CASSRSSGVNVLTF. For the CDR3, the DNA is TGTGCCAGCAGCCGAAGCTCTGGGGTCAACGTCCTGACTTTC. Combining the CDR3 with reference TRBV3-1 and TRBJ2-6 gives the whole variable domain DTAVSQTPKYLVTQMGNDKSIKCEQNLGHDTMYWYKQDSKKFLKIMFSYNNKELIINETVPNRFSPKSPDKAHLNLHINSLELGDSAVYFCASSRSSGVNVLTFGAGSRLTVL.